This TCR beta chain is drawn from a study of shared clonotypes between healthy human individuals. General study points: Few donors limited the genetic and exposure-history diversity represented.

Original processing methods: Junction-only sequences without quality scores were provided by ImmunoSEQ, so filtering was different. Sequenced by immunoSEQ multiplex PCR; TCRdb stores in-frame clones only, minus some. V and J calls and clone size follow that table, whereas D and trimming were derived from the DNA. This table has about 480,000 clones, roughly 85% appearing once. A note on this clone: Its cognate antigen is unknown.

Study donors comprised healthy, HIV-negative adults devoid of recent acute infection or vaccination. Genomic DNA of unsorted samples came from roughly 90 million PBMCs. The CDR3 length is 20 residues. Germline CDR1 and CDR2: MGHRA and YSYEKL. V lost 0 bases to trimming and J lost 0 bases, with 18 bases between them. J is TRBJ1-6 and V is TRBV4-1, with a weak D call TRBD1 (5 bases). Sequenced: PBMCs. The sequence derives from a woman between 40 and 55 years old in good health. Some clones in this sample may be carry-over from other donors' samples. The CDR3: CASSQDGTGTMSSYNSPLHF. CDR3 in DNA: TGCGCCAGCAGCCAAGATGGGACCGGGACGATGAGCTCCTATAATTCACCCCTCCACTTT.